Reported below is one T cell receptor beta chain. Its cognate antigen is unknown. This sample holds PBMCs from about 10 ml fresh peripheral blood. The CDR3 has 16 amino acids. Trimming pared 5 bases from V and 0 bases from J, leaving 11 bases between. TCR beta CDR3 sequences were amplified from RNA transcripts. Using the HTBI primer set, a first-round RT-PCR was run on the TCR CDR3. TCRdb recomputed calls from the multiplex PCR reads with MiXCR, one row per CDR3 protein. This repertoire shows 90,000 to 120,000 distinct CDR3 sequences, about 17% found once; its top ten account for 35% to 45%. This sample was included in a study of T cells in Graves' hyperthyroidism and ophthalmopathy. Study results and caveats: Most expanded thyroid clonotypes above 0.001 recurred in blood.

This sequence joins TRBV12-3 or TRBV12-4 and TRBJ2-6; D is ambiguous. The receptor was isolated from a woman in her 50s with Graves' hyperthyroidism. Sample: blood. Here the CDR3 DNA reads TGTGCCAGCAGTGTCGGACGCCCCTCTGGGGCCAACGTCCTGACTTTC. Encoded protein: CASSVGRPSGANVLTF.